This record covers a single T cell receptor beta chain. Germline V CDR1 and CDR2: LNHDA, SQIVND (reference sequence). CDR3 length: 11 amino acids. Trimming took 7 bases from V and 7 from J, leaving 7 bases between them. This entry comes from a study of blood T cell repertoires in COVID-19. Generated by immunoSEQ multiplex PCR, the TCRdb table keeps only in-frame clones and is missing some. Of approximately 230,000 clones in the sample, over 80% were seen once. V and J are TRBV19 and TRBJ2-2; D is undetermined. The clonotype originates from a woman between 18 and 30 years old who had recovered from COVID-19. Sequencing input: PBMCs or T cells enriched from blood (not recorded which). CDR3 protein: CASTNSGELFF. In DNA form, the CDR3 reads TGTGCCAGTACCAATAGCGGGGAGCTGTTTTTT.